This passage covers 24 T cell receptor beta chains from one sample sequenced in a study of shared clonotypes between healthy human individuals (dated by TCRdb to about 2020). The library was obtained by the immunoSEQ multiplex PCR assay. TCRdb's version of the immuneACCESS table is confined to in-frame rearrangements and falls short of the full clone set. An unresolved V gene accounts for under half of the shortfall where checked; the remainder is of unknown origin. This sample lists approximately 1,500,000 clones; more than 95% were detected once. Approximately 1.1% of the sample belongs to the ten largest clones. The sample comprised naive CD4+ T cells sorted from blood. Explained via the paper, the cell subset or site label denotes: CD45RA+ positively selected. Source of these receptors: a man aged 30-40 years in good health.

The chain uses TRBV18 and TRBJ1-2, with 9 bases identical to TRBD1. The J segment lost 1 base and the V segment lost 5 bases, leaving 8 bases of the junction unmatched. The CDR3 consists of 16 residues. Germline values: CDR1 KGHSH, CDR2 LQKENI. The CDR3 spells CASSTKPGQGNYGYTF. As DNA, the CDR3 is TGTGCCAGCTCAACTAAACCGGGACAGGGTAACTATGGCTACACCTTC. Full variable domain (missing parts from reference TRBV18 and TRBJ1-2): NAGVMQNPRHLVRRRGQEARLRCSPMKGHSHVYWYRQLPEEGLKFMVYLQKENIIDESGMPKERFSAEFPKEGPSILRIQQVVRGDSAAYFCASSTKPGQGNYGYTFGSGTRLTVV.

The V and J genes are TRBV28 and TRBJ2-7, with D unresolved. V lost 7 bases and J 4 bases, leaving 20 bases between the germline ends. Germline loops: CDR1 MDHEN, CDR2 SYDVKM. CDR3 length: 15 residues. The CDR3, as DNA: TGTGCCAGCACAACCGGTACACTCAATCTATACGAGCAGTACTTC. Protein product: CASTTGTLNLYEQYF.

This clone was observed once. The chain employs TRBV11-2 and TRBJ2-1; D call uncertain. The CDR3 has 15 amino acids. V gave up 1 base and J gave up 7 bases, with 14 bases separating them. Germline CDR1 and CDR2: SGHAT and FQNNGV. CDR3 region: CASSLGVADPNEQFF. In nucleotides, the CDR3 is TGTGCCAGCAGCTTAGGAGTGGCGGACCCTAATGAGCAGTTCTTC.

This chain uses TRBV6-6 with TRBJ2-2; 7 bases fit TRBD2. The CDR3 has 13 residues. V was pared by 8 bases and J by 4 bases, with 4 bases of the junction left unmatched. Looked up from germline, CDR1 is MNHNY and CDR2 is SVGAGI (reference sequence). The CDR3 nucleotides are TGTGCCAGCTGTAGCGGGCCCACCGGGGAGCTGTTTTTT. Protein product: CASCSGPTGELFF.

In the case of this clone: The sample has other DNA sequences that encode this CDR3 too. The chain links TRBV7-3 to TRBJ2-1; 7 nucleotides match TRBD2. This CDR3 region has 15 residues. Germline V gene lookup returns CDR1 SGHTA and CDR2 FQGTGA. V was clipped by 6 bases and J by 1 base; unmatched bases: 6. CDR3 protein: CASSSIAGSYNEQFF. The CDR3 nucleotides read TGTGCCAGCAGTTCAATAGCGGGTTCCTACAATGAGCAGTTCTTC.

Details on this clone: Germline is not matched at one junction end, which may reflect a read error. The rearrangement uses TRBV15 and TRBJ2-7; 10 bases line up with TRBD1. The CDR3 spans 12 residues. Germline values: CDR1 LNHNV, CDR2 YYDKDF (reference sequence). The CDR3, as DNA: TGTGCCACCAGCAGTGACAGGGGGCGGAACGACTTC. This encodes CATSSDRGRNDF.

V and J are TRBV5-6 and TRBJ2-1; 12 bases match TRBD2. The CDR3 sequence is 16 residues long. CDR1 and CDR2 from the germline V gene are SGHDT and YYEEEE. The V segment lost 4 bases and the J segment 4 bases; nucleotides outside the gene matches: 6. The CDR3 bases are TGTGCCAGCAGCGGGGGACTAGCGGGTAATTACAATGAGCAGTTCTTC. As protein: CASSGGLAGNYNEQFF.

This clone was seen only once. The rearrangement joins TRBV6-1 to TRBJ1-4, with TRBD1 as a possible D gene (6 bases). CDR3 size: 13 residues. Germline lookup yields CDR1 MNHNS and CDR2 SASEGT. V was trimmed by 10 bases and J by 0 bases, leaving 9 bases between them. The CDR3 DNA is TGTGCCACCCCAGGGGCAACTAATGAAAAACTGTTTTTT. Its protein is CATPGATNEKLFF.

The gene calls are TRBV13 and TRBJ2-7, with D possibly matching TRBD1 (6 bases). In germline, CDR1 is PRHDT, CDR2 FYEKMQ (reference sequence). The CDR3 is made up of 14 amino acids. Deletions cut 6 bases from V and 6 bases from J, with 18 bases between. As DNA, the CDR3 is TGTGCCAGCAGTGTAATACAGGGCGGTTTCGAGCAGTACTTC. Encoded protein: CASSVIQGGFEQYF.

CDR3 nucleotide sequence: TGTGCCAGCTGGTTAGCGGGAGTGGGCTCCTACGAGCAGTACTTC. Translating it yields CASWLAGVGSYEQYF. This sequence joins TRBV27 and TRBJ2-7, with 9 nucleotides matching TRBD2. This CDR3 has 15 residues. Trimming at V came to 8 bases and at J to 0 bases, leaving 8 bases not matched to a gene. In germline, CDR1 is MNHEY, CDR2 SMNVEV (reference sequence).

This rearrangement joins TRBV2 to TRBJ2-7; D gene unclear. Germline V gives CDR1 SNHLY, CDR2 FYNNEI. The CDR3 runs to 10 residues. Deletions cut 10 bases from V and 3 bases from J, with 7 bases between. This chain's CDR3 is CATSGYEQYF. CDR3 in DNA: TGTGCCACCTCGGGCTACGAGCAGTACTTC.

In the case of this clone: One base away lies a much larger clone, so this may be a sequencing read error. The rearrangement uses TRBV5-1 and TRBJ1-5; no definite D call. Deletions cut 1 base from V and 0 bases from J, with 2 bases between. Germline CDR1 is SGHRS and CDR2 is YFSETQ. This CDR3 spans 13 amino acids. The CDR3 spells CASSLHSNQPQHF. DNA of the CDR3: TGCGCCAGCAGCTTGCATAGCAATCAGCCCCAGCATTTT.

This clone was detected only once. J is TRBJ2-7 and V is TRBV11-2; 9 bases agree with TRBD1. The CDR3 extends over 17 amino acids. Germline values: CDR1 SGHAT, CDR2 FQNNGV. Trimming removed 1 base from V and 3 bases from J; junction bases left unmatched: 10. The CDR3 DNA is TGTGCCAGCAGCTTAGTTAGTGGGGACAGGGAGAACTACGAGCAGTACTTC. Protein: CASSLVSGDRENYEQYF.

CDR3 residues: CASSINSQGRGGYTF. The CDR3 DNA follows: TGTGCCAGCAGCATAAATTCACAGGGGCGCGGAGGCTACACCTTC. This rearrangement joins TRBV7-9 to TRBJ1-2; 7 bases agree with TRBD1. The length of the CDR3 is 15 residues. CDR1 and CDR2 (germline): SEHNR, FQNEAQ (reference sequence). Trimming took 5 bases from V and 8 from J; bases not matched to a gene: 14.

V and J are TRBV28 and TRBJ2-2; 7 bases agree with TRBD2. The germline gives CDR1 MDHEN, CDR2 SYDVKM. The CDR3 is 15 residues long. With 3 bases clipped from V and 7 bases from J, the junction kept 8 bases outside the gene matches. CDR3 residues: CASSFIRTRVGELFF. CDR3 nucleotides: TGTGCCAGCAGTTTTATCCGGACTAGGGTCGGGGAGCTGTTTTTT. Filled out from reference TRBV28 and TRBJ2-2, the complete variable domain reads DVKVTQSSRYLVKRTGEKVFLECVQDMDHENMFWYRQDPGLGLRLIYFSYDVKMKEKGDIPEGYSVSREKKERFSLILESASTNQTSMYLCASSFIRTRVGELFFGEGSRLTVL.

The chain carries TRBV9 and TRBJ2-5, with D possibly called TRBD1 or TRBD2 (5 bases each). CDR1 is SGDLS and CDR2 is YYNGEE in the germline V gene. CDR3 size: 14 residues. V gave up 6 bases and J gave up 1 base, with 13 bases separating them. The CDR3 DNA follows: TGTGCCAGCACCCGGGACGGCGTCCAAGAGACCCAGTACTTC. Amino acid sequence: CASTRDGVQETQYF.

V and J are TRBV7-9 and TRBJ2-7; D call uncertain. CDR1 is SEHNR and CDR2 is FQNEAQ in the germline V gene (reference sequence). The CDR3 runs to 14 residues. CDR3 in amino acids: CATERTSSSYEQYF. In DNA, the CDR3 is TGTGCGACCGAGAGAACTTCCAGCTCCTACGAGCAGTACTTC. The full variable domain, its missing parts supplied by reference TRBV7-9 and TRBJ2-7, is DTGVSQNPRHKITKRGQNVTFRCDPISEHNRLYWYRQTLGQGPEFLTYFQNEAQLEKSRLLSDRFSAERPKGSFSTLEIQRTEQGDSAMYLCATERTSSSYEQYFGPGTRLTVT.

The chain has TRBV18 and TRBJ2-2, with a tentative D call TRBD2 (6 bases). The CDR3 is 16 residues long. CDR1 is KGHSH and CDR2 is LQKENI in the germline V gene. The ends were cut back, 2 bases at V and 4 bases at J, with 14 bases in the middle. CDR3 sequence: CASSPITGVGTGELFF. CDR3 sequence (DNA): TGTGCCAGCTCACCAATTACGGGAGTAGGCACCGGGGAGCTGTTTTTT.

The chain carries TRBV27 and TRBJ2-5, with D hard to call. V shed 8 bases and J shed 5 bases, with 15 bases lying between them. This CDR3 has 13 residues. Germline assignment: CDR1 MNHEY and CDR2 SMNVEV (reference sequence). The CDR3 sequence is CASRSLIEETQYF. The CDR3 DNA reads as TGTGCCAGCCGCAGTTTAATAGAGGAGACCCAGTACTTC.

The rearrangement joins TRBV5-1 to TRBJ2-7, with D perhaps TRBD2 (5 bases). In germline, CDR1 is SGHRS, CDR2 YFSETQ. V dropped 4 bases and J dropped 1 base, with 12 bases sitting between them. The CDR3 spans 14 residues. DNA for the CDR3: TGCGCCAGCAGCCCGAGGGTGGGATCCTACGAGCAGTACTTC. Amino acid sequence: CASSPRVGSYEQYF.

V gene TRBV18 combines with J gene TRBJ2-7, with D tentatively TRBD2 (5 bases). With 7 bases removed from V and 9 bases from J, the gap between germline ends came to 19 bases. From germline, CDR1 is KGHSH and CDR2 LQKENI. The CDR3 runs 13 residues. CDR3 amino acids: CASFSGNDLGQYF. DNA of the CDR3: TGTGCCAGCTTTTCGGGGAACGATCTTGGGCAGTACTTC.

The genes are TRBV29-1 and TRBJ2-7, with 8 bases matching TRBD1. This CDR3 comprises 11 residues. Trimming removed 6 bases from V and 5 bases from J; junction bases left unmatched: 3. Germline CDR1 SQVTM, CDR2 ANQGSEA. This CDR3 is CSVQTGDEQYF. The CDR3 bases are TGCAGCGTACAGACAGGGGACGAGCAGTACTTC.

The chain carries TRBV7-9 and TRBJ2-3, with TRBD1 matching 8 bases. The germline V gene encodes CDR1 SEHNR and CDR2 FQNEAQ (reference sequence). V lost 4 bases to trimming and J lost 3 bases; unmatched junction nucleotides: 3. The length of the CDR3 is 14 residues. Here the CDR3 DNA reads TGTGCCAGCAGCTCGACAGGGGATACAGATACGCAGTATTTT. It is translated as CASSSTGDTDTQYF.

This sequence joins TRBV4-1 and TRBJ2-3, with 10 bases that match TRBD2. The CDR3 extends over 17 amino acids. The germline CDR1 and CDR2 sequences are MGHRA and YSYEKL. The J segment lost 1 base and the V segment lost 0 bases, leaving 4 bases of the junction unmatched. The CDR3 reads CASSQELGLAGTDTQYF. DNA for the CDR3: TGCGCCAGCAGCCAAGAACTAGGACTAGCGGGCACAGATACGCAGTATTTT.